The next 5 T cell receptor beta chains were all read from a single sample in a study of beta chain features in type 1 diabetes. What was sequenced were expressed TCRB transcripts, since all of the isolated RNA had been reverse transcribed. This table comes from immunoSEQ multiplex PCR, and its TCRdb copy is limited to in-frame clones, with some not included. The sample comprises about 180,000 clones, about 7.9% of which are singletons, and roughly 0.5% rests with the top ten. Their antigens are not known. Study-wide results and limits: Within each of all four CD4+ subsets, Type 1 diabetes patients had TCRB CDR3s that were moderately but significantly shorter.

Source material: central memory CD4+ T cells from blood. These receptors originate from a man between 18 and 35 years old with type 1 diabetes.

The chain carries TRBV11-2 and TRBJ1-1; a weak D match, TRBD1 (5 bases). Trimming removed 5 bases at V and 4 bases at J, with 23 bases between. The CDR3 is 17 residues long. Germline CDR1 reads SGHAT; CDR2 reads FQNNGV. The DNA of the CDR3 is TGTGCCAGCAGCCCGCATGTGGTAGACCGGGGGTTCACTGAAGCTTTCTTT. This codes for CASSPHVVDRGFTEAFF.

This clone was counted between two and nine times. The gene calls are TRBV7-2 and TRBJ1-6, with a weak D call TRBD1 (6 bases). CDR1 is SGHTA, CDR2 FQGNSA, per germline. The ends were cut back, 4 bases at V and 10 bases at J, with 17 bases in the middle. The CDR3 runs 15 residues. CDR3 in amino acids: CASSSQTGTGSPLHF. The CDR3 region has the DNA TGTGCCAGCAGCTCCCAGACAGGTACAGGATCACCCCTCCACTTT.

In this sample, this clone turned up a few times. The chain links TRBV7-2 to TRBJ1-2; 8 bases align to TRBD1. This CDR3 spans 13 amino acids. Germline V gives CDR1 SGHTA, CDR2 FQGNSA. V gave up 5 bases and J gave up 8 bases; unmatched junction bases: 7. The CDR3 coding sequence is TGTGCCAGCAGCCCAGGGGGCGCAGAGGGCTACACCTTC. It specifies CASSPGGAEGYTF.

This clone has more than one count but fewer than ten. The gene calls are TRBV7-9 and TRBJ2-1; TRBD2 aligns across 13 bases. The ends lost 5 bases at V and 7 bases at J; junction bases unmatched: 8. Germline V gene lookup returns CDR1 SEHNR and CDR2 FQNEAQ (reference sequence). The CDR3 contains 16 residues. CDR3 in DNA: TGTGCCAGCAGCGAACAGACTAGCGGGAGGTGGAATGAGCAGTTCTTC. Encoded protein: CASSEQTSGRWNEQFF.

The chain recombines TRBV27 with TRBJ2-7; 9 positions match TRBD1. The V segment lost 2 bases and the J segment 2 bases; nucleotides outside the gene matches: 7. The V gene's germline CDR1 is MNHEY and CDR2 SMNVEV (reference sequence). The CDR3 sequence is 16 residues long. The DNA of the CDR3 is TGTGCCAGCAGTTTAAAGGGACAGGGTCCTCCCTACGAGCAGTACTTC. Protein sequence: CASSLKGQGPPYEQYF.